Following are 30 T cell receptor beta chains from one sample sequenced in a study of blood T cell repertoires in COVID-19. Sequencing was performed with immunoSEQ multiplex PCR; in TCRdb, only in-frame clones are kept and a portion is missing. The sample lists about 240,000 clones, around 88% occurring once. Sequencing was performed on PBMCs or T cells enriched from blood (not recorded which). These receptors all come from a woman between 40 and 50 years old with acute COVID-19.

This clone was recorded a few times. This sequence joins TRBV5-6 and TRBJ2-5, with D perhaps matching TRBD1 (6 bases). Germline V gene data show CDR1 as SGHDT and CDR2 as YYEEEE. The V end was cut by 4 bases, the J end by 1 base, with 14 bases between. This CDR3 contains 15 residues. CDR3 sequence reads: CASSIQGMSQETQYF. CDR3 DNA sequence: TGTGCCAGCAGCATACAGGGTATGAGCCAAGAGACCCAGTACTTC.

The chain links TRBV6-5 to TRBJ2-7, with 10 bases identical to TRBD1. This CDR3 is built from 15 residues. Losses at the gene ends were 2 bases for V and 2 bases for J; bases not matched to a gene: 3. Germline CDR1 MNHEY, CDR2 SVGAGI. The CDR3 DNA follows: TGTGCCAGCAGTTACAGGGACAGGGGAACCTACGAGCAGTACTTC. Translation gives CASSYRDRGTYEQYF.

V gene TRBV7-9 combines with J gene TRBJ1-6; no clear D gene. The CDR3 is 13 amino acids. Trimming took off 0 bases at V and 7 bases at J, with 4 bases between the two ends. Germline assignment: CDR1 SEHNR and CDR2 FQNEAQ (reference sequence). The CDR3 DNA follows: TGTGCCAGCAGCTTAGCCAGGAATTCACCCCTCCACTTT. Its translation: CASSLARNSPLHF.

The gene calls are TRBV20-1 and TRBJ1-3; D remains unclear. This CDR3 region has 14 residues. CDR1 DFQATT and CDR2 SNEGSKA come from the germline V gene (reference sequence). The V end was cut by 3 bases, the J end by 1 base, with 10 bases between. CDR3 region: CSASTRNSGNTIYF. Written as DNA, the CDR3 is TGCAGTGCTAGTACAAGAAATTCTGGAAACACCATATATTTT.

The V gene is TRBV12-3 or TRBV12-4, the J gene TRBJ2-3; D call uncertain. With 3 bases removed from V and 6 bases from J, the gap between germline ends came to 7 bases. This CDR3 region has 12 residues. CDR3: CASSLSADTQYF. CDR3 coding DNA: TGTGCCAGCAGTTTGAGTGCGGATACGCAGTATTTT.

This clone has just a few counts. J is TRBJ2-1 and V is TRBV6-5; 7 bases match TRBD1. The CDR3 loop spans 15 amino acids. The germline gives CDR1 MNHEY, CDR2 SVGAGI. The V gene end was trimmed by 6 bases and the J gene end by 2 bases; junction bases not matched to a gene: 7. This chain's CDR3 is CASRARQGAYNEQFF. Here the CDR3 DNA reads TGTGCCAGCAGGGCCAGACAGGGCGCCTACAATGAGCAGTTCTTC.

CDR3 amino acids: CASSLVSLGEDSSYEQYF. The CDR3 DNA follows: TGTGCCAGCAGCTTAGTATCTCTAGGAGAGGACTCCTCCTACGAGCAGTACTTC. This chain connects TRBV7-8 to TRBJ2-7; TRBD2 is a possible D gene (5 bases). The CDR3 runs to 18 residues. The V gene's germline CDR1 is SGHVS and CDR2 FQNEAQ. Trimming left V 1 base short and J 0 bases short, with 19 bases between.

V usage is TRBV27 and J usage is TRBJ1-2; D is undetermined. Trimming took 3 bases from V and 4 from J, leaving 18 bases between them. Per germline, CDR1 MNHEY and CDR2 SMNVEV (reference sequence). The CDR3 loop spans 16 amino acids. The CDR3 DNA reads TGTGCCAGCAGTTTTACAGCACCGCCAATCCTCTATGGCTACACCTTC. This gives the protein CASSFTAPPILYGYTF.

The V and J genes are TRBV29-1 and TRBJ2-1; 10 bases fit TRBD2. The J segment lost 1 base and the V segment lost 0 bases, leaving 6 bases of the junction unmatched. Per the germline V gene, CDR1 is SQVTM and CDR2 is ANQGSEA. CDR3 length: 17 residues. This chain's CDR3 is CSVEDGLADSSYNEQFF. The CDR3 DNA follows: TGCAGCGTTGAAGATGGACTAGCGGATAGTTCCTACAATGAGCAGTTCTTC.

The gene calls are TRBV9 and TRBJ2-1; 9 bases are shared with TRBD1. The CDR3 has 15 residues. The germline gives CDR1 SGDLS, CDR2 YYNGEE. V was pared by 4 bases and J by 8 bases, with 10 bases of the junction left unmatched. The CDR3 DNA reads as TGTGCCAGCAGCCGGGATGGACAGGGGCTCGATGAGCAGTTCTTC. Translating it yields CASSRDGQGLDEQFF.

A single count supports this clone. The genes are TRBV19 and TRBJ1-6, with 7 positions matching TRBD1. V trimming: 5 bases; J trimming: 13 bases; junction bases outside the gene matches: 11. The germline V gene has CDR1 LNHDA and CDR2 SQIVND (reference sequence). This CDR3 contains 14 residues. CDR3 coding DNA: TGTGCCAGTAGTCTGGGACAGACATTGCGTCCCCTCCACTTT. Protein: CASSLGQTLRPLHF. Full variable domain (outside the CDR3, taken from reference TRBV19 and TRBJ1-6): DGGITQSPKYLFRKEGQNVTLSCEQNLNHDAMYWYRQDPGQGLRLIYYSQIVNDFQKGDIAEGYSVSREKKESFPLTVTSAQKNPTAFYLCASSLGQTLRPLHFGNGTRLTVT.

The chain joins TRBV9 to TRBJ1-1, with no clear D. The CDR3 is made up of 13 amino acids. V lost 0 bases to trimming and J lost 4 bases, with 7 bases between them. The germline gives CDR1 SGDLS, CDR2 YYNGEE. The CDR3 loop is CASSVGVSTEAFF. The DNA of the CDR3 is TGTGCCAGCAGCGTAGGTGTGAGCACTGAAGCTTTCTTT.

The V gene is TRBV5-1, the J gene TRBJ2-5; 9 positions agree with TRBD1. Germline V gives CDR1 SGHRS, CDR2 YFSETQ. CDR3 length: 15 residues. V dropped 3 bases and J dropped 3; count of bases not matched to a gene: 6. DNA of the CDR3: TGCGCCAGCAGCTCACAGGGGGCGGGGGAAGAGACCCAGTACTTC. It is translated as CASSSQGAGEETQYF.

V is TRBV11-2 and J is TRBJ2-1; 10 nucleotides align to TRBD2. Germline V gene sequence: CDR1 SGHAT, CDR2 FQNNGV. The V segment lost 5 bases and the J segment 5 bases; nucleotides outside the gene matches: 6. The CDR3 totals 15 residues. The CDR3 coding sequence is TGTGCCAGCAGCCCGAGCGGGAGGGCCCACAATGAGCAGTTCTTC. It encodes CASSPSGRAHNEQFF.

The genes are TRBV12-3 or TRBV12-4 and TRBJ1-2, with TRBD1 as a possible D gene (5 bases). Trimming took 2 bases from V and 7 from J, leaving 11 bases between them. The CDR3 consists of 13 residues. CDR3 sequence: CASSLQGPVGYTF. The CDR3 bases are TGTGCCAGCAGTTTACAGGGTCCGGTTGGCTACACCTTC.

This chain joins TRBV11-3 and TRBJ1-1, with D possibly matching TRBD1 (5 bases). Germline values: CDR1 SGHNT, CDR2 YENEEA. The CDR3 runs to 13 residues. V gave up 5 bases and J gave up 1 base, with 8 bases separating them. CDR3 residues: CASSRTGNTEAFF. CDR3 nucleotide sequence: TGTGCCAGCAGCCGAACAGGGAACACTGAAGCTTTCTTT.

The rearrangement uses TRBV7-8 and TRBJ2-7; TRBD2 matches 7 bases. V lost 5 bases to trimming and J lost 3 bases; unmatched junction nucleotides: 19. This CDR3 region has 18 residues. Per the germline V gene, CDR1 is SGHVS and CDR2 is FQNEAQ. The CDR3 DNA reads TGTGCCAGCAGCCCCCCCCCGCGGGAGACCCCTCAGGTCTACGAGCAGTACTTC. This sequence encodes CASSPPPRETPQVYEQYF.

V usage is TRBV5-1 and J usage is TRBJ2-3; D is perhaps TRBD2 (5 bases). The CDR3 is 14 residues long. Germline CDR1 reads SGHRS; CDR2 reads YFSETQ. V dropped 4 bases and J dropped 5 bases, with 14 bases sitting between them. This CDR3 reads CASSQQRPGDTQYF. CDR3 coding DNA: TGCGCCAGCAGCCAACAGCGGCCAGGAGATACGCAGTATTTT.

CDR3 in amino acids: CASSLTSTNNEQFF. In nucleotides, the CDR3 is TGTGCCAGCAGCTTAACGTCGACTAACAATGAGCAGTTCTTC. V gene TRBV7-3 combines with J gene TRBJ2-1, with D perhaps matching TRBD2 (5 bases). The germline V gene has CDR1 SGHTA and CDR2 FQGTGA. This CDR3 contains 14 residues. The V end was cut by 0 bases, the J end by 5 bases, with 8 bases between.

The chain recombines TRBV9 with TRBJ1-3, with D unclear. V was cut by 2 bases and J by 0 bases, with 15 bases left in between. From germline, CDR1 is SGDLS and CDR2 YYNGEE. This CDR3 has 17 amino acids. DNA for the CDR3: TGTGCCAGCAGCGTCGCTGCAGGAACTCTCTCTGGAAACACCATATATTTT. This gives the protein CASSVAAGTLSGNTIYF. Looking up the rest from reference TRBV9 and TRBJ1-3 gives the full variable domain: DSGVTQTPKHLITATGQRVTLRCSPRSGDLSVYWYQQSLDQGLQFLIQYYNGEERAKGNILERFSAQQFPDLHSELNLSSLELGDSALYFCASSVAAGTLSGNTIYFGEGSWLTVV.

The chain is built from TRBV19 and TRBJ1-2, with 7 bases identical to TRBD1. CDR1 is LNHDA, CDR2 SQIVND, per germline (reference sequence). The CDR3 is 16 residues long. Trimming at V came to 6 bases and at J to 3 bases, leaving 13 bases not matched to a gene. CDR3 DNA: TGTGCCAGTAGCAATCCCGGGACAGAGAATTACTATGGCTACACCTTC. This gives the protein CASSNPGTENYYGYTF.

This clone appeared a few times. The rearrangement links TRBV7-2 to TRBJ2-5; 12 bases are shared with TRBD2. Germline V gene sequence: CDR1 SGHTA, CDR2 FQGNSA. The V segment lost 4 bases and the J segment 5 bases; nucleotides outside the gene matches: 8. This CDR3 contains 16 residues. The CDR3 here is CASSWSSGRALETQYF. CDR3 nucleotide sequence: TGTGCCAGCAGCTGGTCTAGCGGGAGGGCCTTGGAGACCCAGTACTTC.

The genes are TRBV3-1 (or the pseudogene TRBV3-2) and TRBJ2-2; 9 bases are a match to TRBD2. V was clipped by 4 bases and J by 7 bases; unmatched bases: 7. The germline V gene has CDR1 LGHDT and CDR2 YNNKEL (reference sequence). This CDR3 comprises 15 residues. The CDR3 DNA reads as TGTGCCAGCAGCCGGCAAGCGGGAGGAAGCGGGGAGCTGTTTTTT. Protein: CASSRQAGGSGELFF.

The chain carries TRBV9 and TRBJ2-3; D remains unclear. V was cut by 3 bases and J by 1 base, with 6 bases left in between. The CDR3 is 13 residues long. Germline CDR1 SGDLS, CDR2 YYNGEE. This chain's CDR3 is CASSGRGTDTQYF. The DNA of the CDR3 is TGTGCCAGCAGCGGCCGGGGCACAGATACGCAGTATTTT.

The chain employs TRBV6-1 and TRBJ2-7; 7 nucleotides line up with TRBD1. CDR3 length: 14 amino acids. V lost 3 bases to trimming and J lost 5 bases; unmatched junction nucleotides: 7. The germline gives CDR1 MNHNS, CDR2 SASEGT. CDR3 residues: CASSDRDRRDEQYF. CDR3 DNA sequence: TGTGCCAGCAGTGATAGGGACAGACGGGACGAGCAGTACTTC.

In this sample, this clone turned up many times. This sequence joins TRBV6-5 and TRBJ1-5, with a weak D call TRBD1 (6 bases). There are 15 residues in the CDR3. CDR1 MNHEY and CDR2 SVGAGI come from the germline V gene. V was cut by 10 bases and J by 0 bases, with 16 bases left in between. CDR3 bases: TGTGCCACCCGAGAATCAGGGGATAGCAATCAGCCCCAGCATTTT. Protein product: CATRESGDSNQPQHF.

This clone was detected only once. The genes are TRBV6-5 and TRBJ2-5, with D possibly matching TRBD1 (6 bases). CDR1 MNHEY and CDR2 SVGAGI come from the germline V gene. This CDR3 has 13 residues. Trimming removed 8 bases from V and 7 bases from J, with 17 bases in between. CDR3 nucleotides: TGTGCCAGCGTGTCAGGGGTGGTGGGGACCCAGTACTTC. This translates into CASVSGVVGTQYF.

This clone has just a few counts. The V gene is TRBV30, the J gene TRBJ1-1, with unresolved D. Germline V lookup: CDR1 GTSNPN, CDR2 SVGIG (reference sequence). This CDR3 comprises 10 residues. Trimming left V 2 bases short and J 7 bases short, with 5 bases between. The CDR3 DNA is TGTGCCTGGAGTCCGGTTGAAGCTTTCTTT. Translated, it gives CAWSPVEAFF.

The CDR3 DNA sequence: TGTGCCTGGAGTGTCAGCCGTACGGGCGGGACAGGGTCGGCGCCCCAGCATTTT. Residues: CAWSVSRTGGTGSAPQHF. The chain employs TRBV30 and TRBJ1-5; 9 nucleotides agree with TRBD1. This CDR3 spans 18 amino acids. Germline V gives CDR1 GTSNPN, CDR2 SVGIG (reference sequence). The trim removed 0 bases at V and 9 bases at J, leaving 18 bases unmatched. The full variable domain, its missing parts supplied by reference TRBV30 and TRBJ1-5, is SQTIHQWPATLVQPVGSPLSLECTVEGTSNPNLYWYRQAAGRGLQLLFYSVGIGQISSEVPQNLSASRPQDRQFILSSKKLLLSDSGFYLCAWSVSRTGGTGSAPQHFGDGTRLSIL.

This chain connects TRBV24-1 to TRBJ2-4, with a possible D match to TRBD2 (6 bases). This CDR3 contains 16 residues. The ends were cut back, 4 bases at V and 0 bases at J, with 12 bases in the middle. Germline assignment: CDR1 KGHDR and CDR2 SFDVKD. This CDR3 is CATSDIKEGAKNIQYF. The DNA for the CDR3 is TGTGCCACCAGTGACATTAAGGAGGGAGCCAAAAACATTCAGTACTTC.